A single sample gave rise to the 30 T cell receptor beta chains below, sequenced in a study of T cells after yellow fever vaccination. TCRdb redid the calling of the 5' RACE reads with MiXCR, one entry per CDR3 protein. The repertoire holds 400,000 or so distinct CDR3 sequences, with approximately 6% as singletons. The sequenced sample was PBMCs, obtained 5 days after the yellow fever booster vaccination. Every receptor here comes from a man aged 30-40 years who received the YFV17D yellow fever vaccine.

This clonotype was found many times. This chain's CDR3 is CASSFVGAHEQYF. The CDR3, as DNA: TGCGCCAGCAGCTTTGTTGGGGCCCACGAGCAGTACTTC. The chain combines TRBV5-1 with TRBJ2-7, with D perhaps TRBD1 (5 bases). The CDR3 is made up of 13 amino acids. CDR1 and CDR2 from the germline V gene are SGHRS and YFSETQ. Trimming stripped 2 bases from V and 5 bases from J, with 11 bases between.

This clonotype was observed a handful of times. This rearrangement joins TRBV5-6 to TRBJ2-4; D call uncertain. There are 12 residues in the CDR3. V was trimmed by 2 bases and J by 5 bases, leaving 5 bases between them. The germline gives CDR1 SGHDT, CDR2 YYEEEE. The chain's CDR3 is CASSFRENIQYF. The CDR3 coding sequence is TGTGCCAGCAGCTTCAGAGAAAACATTCAGTACTTC.

The chain combines TRBV6-1 with TRBJ2-2; 10 bases align to TRBD2. This CDR3 is built from 17 residues. The junction had 14 bases not matched to a gene; V was cut back by 5 bases and J by 8 bases. Germline CDR1 and CDR2: MNHNS and SASEGT. CDR3 loop: CASSPPRSGRAAGELFF. The CDR3 DNA reads TGTGCCAGCAGTCCCCCCCGAAGCGGGAGGGCCGCGGGGGAGCTGTTTTTT.

The chain joins TRBV5-1 to TRBJ1-4; perhaps TRBD1 as D (6 bases). Germline V CDR1 and CDR2: SGHRS, YFSETQ. The CDR3 is made up of 16 amino acids. V was cut by 4 bases and J by 6 bases, with 19 bases left in between. The CDR3 protein is CASSPGGTGIDEKLFF. CDR3 coding DNA: TGCGCCAGCAGCCCCGGGGGCACCGGGATAGATGAAAAACTGTTTTTT.

This clonotype occurred many times. The V call is TRBV5-1, the J call TRBJ2-3; 8 bases fit TRBD1. V trimming: 1 base; J trimming: 2 bases; junction bases outside the gene matches: 6. CDR3 length: 16 amino acids. CDR1 is SGHRS and CDR2 is YFSETQ in the germline V gene. In DNA, the CDR3 is TGCGCCAGCAGCTTGACCGGGACAGGCTACACAGATACGCAGTATTTT. It is translated as CASSLTGTGYTDTQYF. The complete variable domain, with remaining parts taken from reference TRBV5-1 and TRBJ2-3, reads KAGVTQTPRYLIKTRGQQVTLSCSPISGHRSVSWYQQTPGQGLQFLFEYFSETQRNKGNFPGRFSGRQFSNSRSEMNVSTLELGDSALYLCASSLTGTGYTDTQYFGPGTRLTVL.

This clonotype was observed a few times. The chain has TRBV20-1 and TRBJ2-7; TRBD2 agrees at 9 bases. Germline trimming cut 2 bases from V and 2 bases from J; bases unmatched to any gene: 4. CDR3 length equals 14 residues. Germline CDR1 is DFQATT and CDR2 is SNEGSKA (reference sequence). The CDR3 is CSARSLAGTYEQYF. The CDR3 nucleotides read TGCAGTGCTAGAAGCCTAGCGGGAACCTACGAGCAGTACTTC.

This clonotype was recorded at least ten times. The chain couples TRBV7-3 to TRBJ2-5; 7 nucleotides agree with TRBD2. CDR3 length: 13 amino acids. Germline CDR1 reads SGHTA; CDR2 reads FQGTGA. After removal of 5 bases from V and 5 bases from J, the junction contained 5 bases not matched to a gene. The CDR3 reads CASSDQRGETQYF. The CDR3 coding sequence is TGTGCCAGCAGCGACCAGCGGGGTGAGACCCAGTACTTC.

This clonotype came up many times. J is TRBJ2-3 and V is TRBV5-4, with D uncertain. Per the germline V gene, CDR1 is SGHNT and CDR2 is YYREEE (reference sequence). V was cut by 4 bases and J by 9 bases, with 18 bases left in between. This CDR3 is built from 14 residues. For the CDR3, the DNA is TGTGCCAGCAGCATCCTCCAGGACGGTAACACGCAGTATTTT. Amino acid sequence: CASSILQDGNTQYF. The whole variable domain, filled in from reference TRBV5-4 and TRBJ2-3, reads ETGVTQSPTHLIKTRGQQVTLRCSSQSGHNTVSWYQQALGQGPQFIFQYYREEENGRGNFPPRFSGLQFPNYSSELNVNALELDDSALYLCASSILQDGNTQYFGPGTRLTVL.

This clonotype was found a few times. The CDR3 reads CASSPLRAGEAETQYF. The CDR3 DNA reads TGTGCCAGCAGCCCCCTCCGAGCGGGAGAAGCAGAGACCCAGTACTTC. This chain links TRBV3-1 with TRBJ2-5; 8 bases map to TRBD2. Germline V gene data show CDR1 as LGHDT and CDR2 as YNNKEL (reference sequence). The CDR3 spans 16 residues. The V and J ends lost 4 bases and 4 bases, in that order; junction bases with no gene match: 11.

The V call is TRBV14, the J call TRBJ2-7, with D possibly being TRBD1 or TRBD2 (5 bases each). This CDR3 comprises 12 residues. The V end lost 3 bases, the J end lost 4 bases, and 7 bases lay between the germline ends. Germline CDR1 and CDR2: SGHDN and FVKESK. The CDR3 spells CASSHWGYEQYF. In DNA, the CDR3 is TGTGCCAGCAGCCATTGGGGGTACGAGCAGTACTTC.

The J gene is TRBJ2-1, the V gene TRBV20-1; D call uncertain. CDR3 length: 10 residues. Germline V gene sequence: CDR1 DFQATT, CDR2 SNEGSKA (reference sequence). V was pared by 4 bases and J by 7 bases, with 5 bases between. The CDR3 here is CSAKQNEQFF. The CDR3 region has the DNA TGCAGTGCTAAGCAAAATGAGCAGTTCTTC.

The V gene is TRBV29-1, the J gene TRBJ2-5; D not certain. Deletions cut 5 bases from V and 5 bases from J, with 6 bases between. The germline gives CDR1 SQVTM, CDR2 ANQGSEA. The CDR3 consists of 10 residues. CDR3 in amino acids: CSVLDETQYF. CDR3 coding DNA: TGCAGCGTTCTAGACGAGACCCAGTACTTC.

This clonotype was detected only a few times. The chain has TRBV12-3 or TRBV12-4 and TRBJ2-1; 9 bases align to TRBD1. J gave up 2 bases and V 6 bases, and 5 bases lay outside the gene matches. CDR3 length: 15 amino acids. The CDR3 loop reads CASRTTGGAYNEQFF. The CDR3 region has the DNA TGTGCCAGCAGAACGACAGGGGGAGCCTACAATGAGCAGTTCTTC.

V and J are TRBV12-3 or TRBV12-4 and TRBJ2-1; no definite D call. V gave up 2 bases and J gave up 9 bases, with 11 bases separating them. CDR3 length: 13 residues. The CDR3 reads CASSLRLSCEQFF. The CDR3, as DNA: TGTGCCAGCAGTTTACGCCTTAGCTGTGAGCAGTTCTTC.

V gene TRBV20-1 combines with J gene TRBJ2-1; D not resolved. CDR3 size: 15 residues. The V gene lost 4 bases and the J gene lost 8 bases, with 21 bases spanning the gap. Per germline, CDR1 DFQATT and CDR2 SNEGSKA (reference sequence). This chain's CDR3 is CSAIPAGSGVDEQFF. As DNA, the CDR3 is TGCAGTGCTATCCCGGCCGGGTCTGGAGTTGATGAGCAGTTCTTC.

This clonotype was detected many times. The chain has TRBV20-1 and TRBJ2-3; D is unresolved. The V and J ends lost 0 bases and 3 bases respectively, with 10 bases between them. The CDR3 runs 14 residues. Germline V gene data show CDR1 as DFQATT and CDR2 as SNEGSKA (reference sequence). The DNA of the CDR3 is TGCAGTGCTAGAGATAGTACACGAACAGATACGCAGTATTTT. This sequence encodes CSARDSTRTDTQYF.

This clonotype was detected only a few times. This chain connects TRBV4-3 to TRBJ2-1; weak D call: TRBD1 (6 bases). Germline V gene data show CDR1 as LGHNA and CDR2 as YSLEER. V was shortened by 4 bases and J by 8 bases, with 15 bases between the two germline ends. The CDR3 contains 14 residues. CDR3 residues: CASSRDRFSYEQFF. DNA of the CDR3: TGCGCCAGCAGCCGCGACAGGTTCTCCTATGAGCAGTTCTTC.

The chain couples TRBV7-9 to TRBJ2-7, with 7 bases aligning to TRBD2. The CDR3 runs to 15 residues. Germline V CDR1 and CDR2: SEHNR, FQNEAQ (reference sequence). V was pared by 3 bases and J by 3 bases, with 8 bases of the junction left unmatched. CDR3: CASSFRAGWVYEQYF. In DNA, the CDR3 is TGTGCCAGCAGCTTTCGAGCGGGGTGGGTCTACGAGCAGTACTTC.

This clonotype was observed at least ten times. The gene calls are TRBV7-2 and TRBJ2-2, with 7 nucleotides matching TRBD1. The CDR3 covers 14 residues. Germline V gene sequence: CDR1 SGHTA, CDR2 FQGNSA. V shed 7 bases and J 3 bases; nucleotides not matched to a gene: 5. CDR3 nucleotide sequence: TGTGCCAGCAAATTACAGGGGTACACCGGGGAGCTGTTTTTT. Amino acid sequence: CASKLQGYTGELFF.

This clonotype was counted at least ten times. The rearrangement uses TRBV6-6 and TRBJ2-1, with D possibly TRBD2 on 5 matching bases. Looked up from germline, CDR1 is MNHNY and CDR2 is SVGAGI (reference sequence). Trimming removed 2 bases from V and 15 bases from J, with 14 bases in between. This CDR3 spans 12 amino acids. The CDR3 DNA reads TGTGCCAGCAGTTACCAACTAGATTTCCTGTTCTTC. Translated: CASSYQLDFLFF.

In its sample, this clonotype was seen many times. J is TRBJ2-3 and V is TRBV20-1; no clear D gene. V lost 2 bases and J 4 bases, leaving 16 bases between the germline ends. The CDR3 consists of 15 residues. The germline V gene encodes CDR1 DFQATT and CDR2 SNEGSKA (reference sequence). The CDR3 nucleotides read TGCAGTGCTAGAAAGGCGGCTCCCTCGGCAGATACGCAGTATTTT. It yields the protein CSARKAAPSADTQYF.

In its sample, this clonotype was seen a few times. This sequence joins TRBV7-9 and TRBJ1-1; a possible D gene is TRBD1 (6 bases). Per the germline V gene, CDR1 is SEHNR and CDR2 is FQNEAQ (reference sequence). V was pared by 6 bases and J by 3 bases, with 17 bases between. This CDR3 has 15 residues. DNA for the CDR3: TGTGCCAGCAGGACGATACAGGGTCGAGACACTGAAGCTTTCTTT. Translation: CASRTIQGRDTEAFF.

This clonotype came up a few times. The chain employs TRBV3-1 and TRBJ2-4; maybe TRBD2 (5 bases). Germline lookup yields CDR1 LGHDT and CDR2 YNNKEL (reference sequence). V shed 5 bases and J shed 5 bases, with 13 bases lying between them. There are 14 residues in the CDR3. The CDR3 DNA reads as TGTGCCAGCAGCGGAGACGGAGCGGAAAACATTCAGTACTTC. Translation gives CASSGDGAENIQYF.

This chain joins TRBV9 and TRBJ2-6; D gene ambiguous. V lost 4 bases to trimming and J lost 7 bases, with 6 bases between them. The CDR3 totals 12 residues. The V gene's germline CDR1 is SGDLS and CDR2 YYNGEE. This CDR3 reads CASSPLANVLTF. In DNA form, the CDR3 reads TGTGCCAGCAGCCCACTAGCCAACGTCCTGACTTTC.

In this sample, this clonotype turned up many times. The chain has TRBV30 and TRBJ1-4; D is undetermined. Trimming removed 1 base at V and 0 bases at J, with 9 bases between. Germline CDR1 is GTSNPN and CDR2 is SVGIG (reference sequence). CDR3 length: 15 residues. Here the CDR3 DNA reads TGTGCCTGGAGTGGGATACTTGCAACTAATGAAAAACTGTTTTTT. This encodes CAWSGILATNEKLFF.

This clonotype was observed many times. The chain employs TRBV7-3 and TRBJ2-3; 7 positions match TRBD1. Germline-derived CDR1 and CDR2 are SGHTA and FQGTGA. With V trimmed by 5 bases and J by 0 bases, 23 bases remained unmatched. The CDR3 covers 21 residues. The CDR3 DNA is TGTGCCAGCAGCCTAAGGGGGCACCTGGGACAACGATACTTTAGCACAGATACGCAGTATTTT. Encoded protein: CASSLRGHLGQRYFSTDTQYF.

This clonotype was counted many times. The chain recombines TRBV28 with TRBJ2-3; 12 nucleotides match TRBD2. Looked up from germline, CDR1 is MDHEN and CDR2 is SYDVKM. The CDR3 sequence is 15 residues long. Trimming removed 6 bases from V and 4 bases from J; junction bases left unmatched: 5. Here the CDR3 DNA reads TGTGCCAGCAGCAGCCTAGCGGGAGGGCCAGATACGCAGTATTTT. Residues: CASSSLAGGPDTQYF.

The V and J genes are TRBV6-5 and TRBJ1-6, with D possibly being TRBD1 (5 bases). CDR1 and CDR2 from the germline V gene are MNHEY and SVGAGI. The CDR3 is 14 residues long. Trimming shortened V by 2 bases and J by 10 bases, and 12 bases separated the two germline ends. In nucleotides, the CDR3 is TGTGCCAGCAGTTACGTTGGCAGGGAATCACCCCTCCACTTT. Its translation is CASSYVGRESPLHF.

The chain carries TRBV25-1 and TRBJ2-7; no clear D. The V end was cut by 6 bases, the J end by 5 bases, with 20 bases between. The V gene's germline CDR1 is MGHDK and CDR2 SYGVNS. The CDR3 has 15 residues. CDR3 in DNA: TGTGCCAGCAGCGATTTGAAGTCGAAAAAAAACGAGCAGTACTTC. Residues: CASSDLKSKKNEQYF.

This clonotype was recorded many times. The gene calls are TRBV5-1 and TRBJ2-2; D is perhaps TRBD1 (6 bases). The V end lost 0 bases, the J end lost 3 bases, and 9 bases lay between the germline ends. This CDR3 is built from 15 residues. Germline assignment: CDR1 SGHRS and CDR2 YFSETQ. CDR3 sequence reads: CASSLDRADTGELFF. In DNA, the CDR3 is TGCGCCAGCAGCTTGGACAGGGCCGACACCGGGGAGCTGTTTTTT.